A single sample is the source of the 24 T cell receptor beta chains below, sequenced in a study of CD8 T cells in Susac syndrome. RNA amounts of 0.5 to 1 ug underwent reverse transcription with random hexamers. TCRdb redid the calling of the immunoSEQ multiplex PCR reads with MiXCR, one entry per CDR3 protein. The table has around 200,000 distinct CDR3 sequences, roughly 94% seen once. Sequenced: CD8+ T cells from PBMCs. These receptors all stem from a human donor with Susac syndrome.

This clonotype is a singleton in its sample. The J gene is TRBJ1-1, the V gene TRBV9, with TRBD1 matching over 9 bases. V dropped 5 bases and J dropped 3; count of bases not matched to a gene: 8. Germline V gene lookup returns CDR1 SGDLS and CDR2 YYNGEE. This CDR3 is 15 amino acids long. CDR3 DNA sequence: TGTGCCAGCAGGGGACAGGGAAGTTACGACACTGAAGCTTTCTTT. It yields the protein CASRGQGSYDTEAFF.

The chain carries TRBV11-1 and TRBJ2-5; 7 bases align to TRBD1. The junction had 26 bases not matched to a gene; V was cut back by 5 bases and J by 5 bases. The CDR3 consists of 20 residues. Germline values: CDR1 SGHAT, CDR2 FQDESV (reference sequence). The CDR3 sequence is CASSRRGTGQTISRGETQYF. Here the CDR3 DNA reads TGTGCCAGCAGCCGCCGGGGTACGGGACAGACAATTTCTCGCGGGGAGACCCAGTACTTC.

The V call is TRBV9, the J call TRBJ2-7; D is uncertain. This CDR3 contains 14 residues. The germline V and J ends were trimmed by 2 bases and 3 bases, with 12 bases remaining between them. Germline CDR1 and CDR2: SGDLS and YYNGEE. DNA of the CDR3: TGTGCCAGCAGCGTCCGCTGGATAGACTACGAGCAGTACTTC. Its translation: CASSVRWIDYEQYF.

This sequence joins TRBV12-3 or TRBV12-4 and TRBJ1-2; possible D gene TRBD1, 5 bases. V lost 3 bases, J lost 4 bases, and 15 bases lay in between. This CDR3 region has 15 residues. The CDR3 loop reads CASSFSVAGLYGYTF. CDR3 sequence (DNA): TGTGCCAGCAGTTTCTCGGTGGCAGGGCTCTATGGCTACACCTTC.

V gene TRBV4-1 combines with J gene TRBJ2-5, with D perhaps TRBD2 (6 bases). Germline V gene data show CDR1 as MGHRA and CDR2 as YSYEKL. The germline V and J ends were trimmed by 1 base and 4 bases, with 19 bases remaining between them. CDR3 size: 17 residues. DNA for the CDR3: TGCGCCAGCAGCCAAGGCCTAGCGTTTGAGAGTGTAGAGACCCAGTACTTC. Its protein is CASSQGLAFESVETQYF.

The gene calls are TRBV4-1 and TRBJ2-5; maybe TRBD1 (6 bases). With 4 bases removed from V and 2 bases from J, the gap between germline ends came to 14 bases. Germline CDR1 MGHRA, CDR2 YSYEKL. This CDR3 has 15 amino acids. CDR3 region: CASSPLGQRQETQYF. In DNA form, the CDR3 reads TGCGCCAGCAGCCCACTAGGACAGAGACAAGAGACCCAGTACTTC.

The V call is TRBV6-1, the J call TRBJ2-3; 10 bases are a match to TRBD2. The ends lost 5 bases at V and 2 bases at J; junction bases unmatched: 10. This CDR3 is 17 amino acids long. The germline gives CDR1 MNHNS, CDR2 SASEGT. The CDR3 sequence is CASSPTGLAEFTDTQYF. For the CDR3, the DNA is TGTGCCAGCAGTCCAACAGGACTAGCGGAGTTCACAGATACGCAGTATTTT.

This sequence joins TRBV5-4 and TRBJ2-2; D is undetermined. Trimming shortened V by 0 bases and J by 5 bases, and 8 bases separated the two germline ends. CDR1 SGHNT and CDR2 YYREEE come from the germline V gene (reference sequence). This CDR3 spans 14 amino acids. CDR3 bases: TGTGCCAGCAGCTTGGATTTGGGAACCGGGGAGCTGTTTTTT. As protein: CASSLDLGTGELFF.

The chain joins TRBV13 to TRBJ2-1, with 13 bases matching TRBD2. There are 16 residues in the CDR3. Germline trimming cut 4 bases from V and 5 bases from J; bases unmatched to any gene: 5. Germline values: CDR1 PRHDT, CDR2 FYEKMQ (reference sequence). The CDR3 protein is CASSSRLAGGHNEQFF. The CDR3 region has the DNA TGTGCCAGCAGCTCCCGACTAGCGGGGGGCCACAATGAGCAGTTCTTC.

The genes are TRBV5-4 and TRBJ2-7, with TRBD1 matching over 7 bases. Germline assignment: CDR1 SGHNT and CDR2 YYREEE (reference sequence). The length of the CDR3 is 14 residues. The J segment lost 3 bases and the V segment lost 1 base, leaving 4 bases of the junction unmatched. The DNA of the CDR3 is TGTGCCAGCAGCTTGTATGCAGGGGGCTACGAGCAGTACTTC. This encodes CASSLYAGGYEQYF. Based on the CDR3 plus reference TRBV5-4 and TRBJ2-7, the full variable domain is ETGVTQSPTHLIKTRGQQVTLRCSSQSGHNTVSWYQQALGQGPQFIFQYYREEENGRGNFPPRFSGLQFPNYSSELNVNALELDDSALYLCASSLYAGGYEQYFGPGTRLTVT.

This chain connects TRBV28 to TRBJ1-6; D is unclear. Germline V CDR1 and CDR2: MDHEN, SYDVKM. This CDR3 has 13 amino acids. Trimming shortened V by 5 bases and J by 10 bases, and 12 bases separated the two germline ends. DNA of the CDR3: TGTGCCAGCAGTCCAAGTCGAGGGTCACCCCTCCACTTT. It translates to CASSPSRGSPLHF.

This chain connects TRBV27 to TRBJ2-1; 7 positions match TRBD1. This CDR3 comprises 15 residues. CDR1 and CDR2 from the germline V gene are MNHEY and SMNVEV (reference sequence). V lost 5 bases and J lost 3; bases outside the gene matches: 7. The CDR3 spells CASSLPGQSYNEQFF. In nucleotides, the CDR3 is TGTGCCAGCAGTCTTCCGGGACAGAGCTACAATGAGCAGTTCTTC.

This clonotype appeared once. The chain is built from TRBV3-1 and TRBJ2-1, with D unresolved. The CDR3 has 15 amino acids. CDR1 is LGHDT, CDR2 YNNKEL, per germline (reference sequence). Trimming left V 1 base short and J 1 base short, with 8 bases between. CDR3 residues: CASSQVTISYNEQFF. The CDR3 DNA reads TGTGCCAGCAGCCAAGTGACGATATCCTACAATGAGCAGTTCTTC.

The genes are TRBV11-2 and TRBJ2-7, with D possibly matching TRBD1 (6 bases). Between the trimmed V and J ends, which lost 3 bases and 1 base, there was a span of 16 bases. CDR1 and CDR2 from the germline V gene are SGHAT and FQNNGV. This CDR3 comprises 16 residues. CDR3: CASSLYSQGSSYEQYF. The CDR3 nucleotides are TGTGCCAGCAGCTTGTACTCACAGGGATCGTCCTACGAGCAGTACTTC.

The chain links TRBV7-2 to TRBJ2-1; D is uncertain. In germline, CDR1 is SGHTA, CDR2 FQGNSA. Between the trimmed V and J ends, which lost 7 bases and 6 bases, there was a span of 13 bases. The CDR3 is made up of 13 amino acids. CDR3 DNA: TGTGCCAGCACCAAAGCAATAGTCAATGAGCAGTTCTTC. Its protein is CASTKAIVNEQFF.

This clonotype was seen just once. V is TRBV27 and J is TRBJ2-7; no clear D. Trimming shortened V by 4 bases and J by 6 bases, and 16 bases separated the two germline ends. Germline CDR1 reads MNHEY; CDR2 reads SMNVEV (reference sequence). This CDR3 is 14 amino acids long. The CDR3 sequence is CASSSGNGWGEQYF. CDR3 sequence (DNA): TGTGCCAGCAGTTCGGGCAACGGGTGGGGCGAGCAGTACTTC.

The chain combines TRBV12-3 or TRBV12-4 with TRBJ2-2; 7 nucleotides align to TRBD2. V shed 6 bases, J shed 1 base, and the junction held 2 bases outside the gene matches. The CDR3 consists of 14 residues. The CDR3 is CASRIAGNTGELFF. In DNA, the CDR3 is TGTGCCAGCAGGATAGCGGGGAACACCGGGGAGCTGTTTTTT.

This chain connects TRBV3-1 to TRBJ2-7; D is ambiguous. In germline, CDR1 is LGHDT, CDR2 YNNKEL (reference sequence). The CDR3 sequence is 13 residues long. Trimming stripped 0 bases from V and 1 base from J, with 4 bases between. The CDR3 loop reads CASSQEGSYEQYF. The CDR3, as DNA: TGTGCCAGCAGCCAAGAAGGATCCTACGAGCAGTACTTC.

This chain uses TRBV13 with TRBJ2-1; no clear D gene. V was cut by 5 bases and J by 0 bases, with 11 bases left in between. The germline gives CDR1 PRHDT, CDR2 FYEKMQ (reference sequence). This CDR3 region has 15 residues. The CDR3 sequence: CASSVRTSSYNEQFF. The CDR3 DNA reads as TGTGCCAGCAGCGTTCGGACCAGCTCCTACAATGAGCAGTTCTTC.

This sequence joins TRBV11-2 and TRBJ2-1, with 14 bases aligning to TRBD2. CDR3 length equals 18 residues. Germline V gives CDR1 SGHAT, CDR2 FQNNGV. V lost 1 base to trimming and J lost 9 bases; unmatched junction nucleotides: 11. As DNA, the CDR3 is TGTGCCAGCAGCTTAGTTTCCGAGACTAGCGGGAGGGCCAGTGAGCAGTTCTTC. Translation gives CASSLVSETSGRASEQFF.

V and J are TRBV12-3 or TRBV12-4 and TRBJ1-2, with D perhaps TRBD1 (6 bases). The CDR3 totals 15 residues. V was clipped by 2 bases and J by 1 base, with 11 bases between them. CDR3 in amino acids: CASSLLAGDNYGYTF. CDR3 coding DNA: TGTGCCAGCAGTTTATTGGCAGGGGATAACTATGGCTACACCTTC.

The count of this clonotype is one. The chain links TRBV27 to TRBJ1-6, with D tentatively TRBD1 (6 bases). V was trimmed by 6 bases and J by 3 bases, leaving 12 bases between them. Germline CDR1 and CDR2: MNHEY and SMNVEV (reference sequence). The CDR3 spans 15 residues. The CDR3 reads CASSLMTGYNSPLHF. The CDR3 DNA follows: TGTGCCAGCAGCCTTATGACAGGCTATAATTCACCCCTCCACTTT.

J is TRBJ1-1 and V is TRBV5-1, with TRBD1 as a possible D gene (5 bases). V dropped 1 base and J dropped 1 base, with 11 bases sitting between them. The CDR3 is 15 amino acids. The V gene's germline CDR1 is SGHRS and CDR2 YFSETQ. The CDR3 loop is CASSLYGGPNTEAFF. CDR3 coding DNA: TGCGCCAGCAGCTTGTACGGGGGACCGAACACTGAAGCTTTCTTT.

Written as DNA, the CDR3 is TGCAGCGCCATAGGGGGGTACAATGAGCAGTTCTTC. As protein: CSAIGGYNEQFF. The gene calls are TRBV29-1 and TRBJ2-1; perhaps D is TRBD1 or TRBD2 (6 bases each). V lost 7 bases to trimming and J lost 4 bases, with 11 bases between them. This CDR3 region has 12 residues. CDR1 is SQVTM, CDR2 ANQGSEA, per germline.